These 8 T cell receptor beta chains were sequenced from one sample in a study of CD8+ T cells in alopecia areata. Extracted from the samples, RNA was reverse transcribed into cDNA to serve as the sequencing template. Assay used: immunoSEQ multiplex PCR; TCRdb lists only in-frame clones, some missing. The sample includes a few hundred thousand clones, roughly two thirds of them seen just once. Sequenced material: CD4+ T cells sorted from blood, taken at week 0. These receptors were obtained from a human donor with alopecia areata.

V and J are TRBV5-1 and TRBJ1-1; 8 bases match TRBD1. V lost 4 bases and J lost 1; bases outside the gene matches: 3. Germline values: CDR1 SGHRS, CDR2 YFSETQ. The CDR3 runs 14 residues. Here the CDR3 reads CASSNGQGNTEAFF. The CDR3, as DNA: TGCGCCAGCAGCAACGGACAGGGGAACACTGAAGCTTTCTTT.

This clone was observed a handful of times. The chain recombines TRBV29-1 with TRBJ2-7; 10 bases fit TRBD1. The CDR3 is 13 residues long. V lost 6 bases, J lost 5 bases, and 7 bases stayed unmatched. The germline V gene encodes CDR1 SQVTM and CDR2 ANQGSEA. CDR3 nucleotide sequence: TGCAGCGTGAGGGGGACAGGGGCCCACGAGCAGTACTTC. Translating it yields CSVRGTGAHEQYF.

The V call is TRBV19, the J call TRBJ2-5; tentatively, D is TRBD2 (6 bases). The CDR3 is 15 residues long. The V gene's germline CDR1 is LNHDA and CDR2 SQIVND (reference sequence). V lost 3 bases and J lost 2, with 13 bases in between. The CDR3 DNA reads as TGTGCCAGTAGTATCGGTAGCGGAATACAAGAGACCCAGTACTTC. It translates to CASSIGSGIQETQYF.

This clone has only a few counts. This chain joins TRBV4-1 and TRBJ1-1, with D unclear. The CDR3 consists of 15 residues. CDR1 MGHRA and CDR2 YSYEKL come from the germline V gene. Trimming stripped 7 bases from V and 1 base from J, with 16 bases between. This CDR3 is CASKSPRARNTEAFF. DNA for the CDR3: TGCGCCAGCAAGTCCCCGAGGGCCCGGAACACTGAAGCTTTCTTT.

This chain links TRBV29-1 with TRBJ2-7; a possible D gene is TRBD2 (6 bases). Trimming shortened V by 7 bases and J by 1 base, and 14 bases separated the two germline ends. From germline, CDR1 is SQVTM and CDR2 ANQGSEA. CDR3 length equals 13 residues. For the CDR3, the DNA is TGCAGCGCATCGGGACTCGCTTCCTACGAGCAGTACTTC. This gives the protein CSASGLASYEQYF.

This chain connects TRBV5-6 to TRBJ2-1; 8 bases align to TRBD2. The CDR3 consists of 14 residues. CDR1 is SGHDT, CDR2 YYEEEE, per germline. V shed 3 bases and J 8 bases; nucleotides not matched to a gene: 7. The CDR3: CASSSIAGSYEQFF. The CDR3, as DNA: TGTGCCAGCAGCTCGATAGCGGGGTCGTATGAGCAGTTCTTC.

The genes are TRBV7-9 and TRBJ1-2, with TRBD1 matching over 10 bases. CDR3 length equals 15 residues. CDR1 is SEHNR and CDR2 is FQNEAQ in the germline V gene (reference sequence). Unmatched junction bases numbered 9, after V lost 5 bases and J lost 6 bases. In nucleotides, the CDR3 is TGTGCCAGCAGCCAACAGGGGACAGGGGCCGATGGCTACACCTTC. This gives the protein CASSQQGTGADGYTF.

The chain carries TRBV30 and TRBJ1-2; the match to TRBD1 covers 9 bases. The V segment lost 5 bases and the J segment 4 bases; nucleotides outside the gene matches: 8. The CDR3 is 14 residues long. Germline loops: CDR1 GTSNPN, CDR2 SVGIG (reference sequence). The CDR3 DNA reads TGTGCCTGGGGACAGGGGACCGATATCTATGGCTACACCTTC. Translation gives CAWGQGTDIYGYTF.